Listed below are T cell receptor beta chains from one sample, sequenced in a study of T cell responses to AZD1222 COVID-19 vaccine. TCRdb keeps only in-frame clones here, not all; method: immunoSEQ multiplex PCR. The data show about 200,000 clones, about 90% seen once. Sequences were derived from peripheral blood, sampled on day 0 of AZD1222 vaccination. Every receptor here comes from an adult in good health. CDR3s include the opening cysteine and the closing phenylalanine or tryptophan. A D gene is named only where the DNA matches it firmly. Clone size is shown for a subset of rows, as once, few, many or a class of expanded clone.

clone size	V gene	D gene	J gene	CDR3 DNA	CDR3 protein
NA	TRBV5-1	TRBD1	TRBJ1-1	TGCGCCAGCAGCTTGATGCGACAGGGGGTTGACGCTTTCTTT	CASSLMRQGVDAFF
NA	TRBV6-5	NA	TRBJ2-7	TGTGCCAGCAGCCCCTCCCCGGGACACCACGAGCAGTACTTC	CASSPSPGHHEQYF
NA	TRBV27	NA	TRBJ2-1	TGTGCCAGCAGCCAAACTGCAAGCTATGAGCAGTTCTTC	CASSQTASYEQFF
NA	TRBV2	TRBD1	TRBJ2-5	TGTGCCAGCACTTCCGGGACAGGGTGGGAGACCCAGTACTTC	CASTSGTGWETQYF
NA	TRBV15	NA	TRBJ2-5	TGTGCCACCAGCAGAGATCTCAGGGCAGAGACCCAGTACTTC	CATSRDLRAETQYF
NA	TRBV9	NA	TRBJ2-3	TGTGCCAGCAGCAAGGGCACAGATACGCAGTATTTT	CASSKGTDTQYF
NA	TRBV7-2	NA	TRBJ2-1	TGTGCCAGCAGCCTCGGGGGAAACCCCTACAATGAGCAGTTCTTC	CASSLGGNPYNEQFF
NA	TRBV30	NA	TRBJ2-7	TGTGCCTGGAGTGTGCAGGGGTGGGAGCAGTACTTC	CAWSVQGWEQYF
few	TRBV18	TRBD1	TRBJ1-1	TGTGCCAGCTCACGCGGACAGGCTTTGAACACTGAAGCTTTCTTT	CASSRGQALNTEAFF
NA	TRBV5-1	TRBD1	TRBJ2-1	TGCGCCAGCAGCCGACAGGGTGGCAATGAGCAGTTCTTC	CASSRQGGNEQFF
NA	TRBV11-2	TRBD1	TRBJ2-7	TGTGCCAGCAGCTGGGACAGAGCCTACGAGCAGTACTTC	CASSWDRAYEQYF
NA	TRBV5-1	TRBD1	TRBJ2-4	TGCGCCAGCAGCTTGAAGAACCCGGGACAGGGAAACATTCAGTACTTC	CASSLKNPGQGNIQYF
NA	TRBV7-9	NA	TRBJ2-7	TGTGCCAGCAGCTCGTTATCTTACGAGCAGTACTTC	CASSSLSYEQYF
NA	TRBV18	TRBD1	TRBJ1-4	TGTGCCAGCTCCCTAAGACAGGGGGCGAATGAAAAACTGTTTTTT	CASSLRQGANEKLFF
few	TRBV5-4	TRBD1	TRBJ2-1	TGTGCCAGCAGCTTGGGAGGGGGCTATGAGCAGTTCTTC	CASSLGGGYEQFF
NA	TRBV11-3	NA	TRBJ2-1	TGTGCCAGCAGCTTTAGGGCAAATGAGCAGTTCTTC	CASSFRANEQFF
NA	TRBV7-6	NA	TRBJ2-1	TGTGCCAGCAGCTCTAGCAGGGCCGAGCAGTTCTTC	CASSSSRAEQFF
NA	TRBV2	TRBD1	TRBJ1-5	TGTGCCAGCAGTAATGACAGGGAACAAGATCAGCCCCAGCATTTT	CASSNDREQDQPQHF
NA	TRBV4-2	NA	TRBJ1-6	TGTGCCAGCAGCCAACAGAGCTCCTATAATTCACCCCTCCACTTT	CASSQQSSYNSPLHF
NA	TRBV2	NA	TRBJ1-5	TGTGCCAGCCTCTTCGCCGGCCAGCTGGATCAGCCCCAGCATTTT	CASLFAGQLDQPQHF
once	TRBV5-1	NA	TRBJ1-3	TGCGCCAGCCACCCCGGTGAGACAGCGGGGAACACCATATATTTT	CASHPGETAGNTIYF
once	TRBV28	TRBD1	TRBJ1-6	TGTGCCAGCAGTCGCCATGAGACAGGGAACTCACCCCTCCACTTT	CASSRHETGNSPLHF
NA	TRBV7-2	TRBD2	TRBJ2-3	TGTGCCAGCAGCCCCCAGCGGGGGGGTTCGGATACGCAGTATTTT	CASSPQRGGSDTQYF
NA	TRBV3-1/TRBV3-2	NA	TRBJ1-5	TGTGCCAGCAGCCAAGACAGGGTGGGTGACAATCAGCCCCAGCATTTT	CASSQDRVGDNQPQHF